Sequencing of this T cell receptor beta chain was carried out in a study of T cell repertoires in cytomegalovirus infection. For the study at large: Through public TCR beta signatures, both CMV infection and matching HLA type were indicated.

In the case of this clonotype: Its antigen is still unknown.

CDR1 and CDR2 from the germline V gene are MNHEY and SMNVEV (reference sequence). The CDR3 runs to 12 residues. Trimming pared 5 bases from V and 9 bases from J, leaving 10 bases between. TCRdb processed the reads anew with MiXCR; each CDR3 protein has one entry. The sample includes approximately 97,000 distinct CDR3 sequences, 16% seen only once; the top ten take 8%. Study-level findings and limits: Cumulative frequency of public TCR beta families picked out carriers of CMV plus the relevant HLA.

This clonotype originated in a human donor in good health (CMV status not recorded). Some clones in this sample may be carry-over from other donors' samples. V gene TRBV27 combines with J gene TRBJ2-2; the D gene is possibly TRBD2 (5 bases). Sequencing was performed on PBMCs. CDR3 coding DNA: TGTGCCAGCAGTAGGGCGGGCCGGGAGCTGTTTTTT. It encodes CASSRAGRELFF.